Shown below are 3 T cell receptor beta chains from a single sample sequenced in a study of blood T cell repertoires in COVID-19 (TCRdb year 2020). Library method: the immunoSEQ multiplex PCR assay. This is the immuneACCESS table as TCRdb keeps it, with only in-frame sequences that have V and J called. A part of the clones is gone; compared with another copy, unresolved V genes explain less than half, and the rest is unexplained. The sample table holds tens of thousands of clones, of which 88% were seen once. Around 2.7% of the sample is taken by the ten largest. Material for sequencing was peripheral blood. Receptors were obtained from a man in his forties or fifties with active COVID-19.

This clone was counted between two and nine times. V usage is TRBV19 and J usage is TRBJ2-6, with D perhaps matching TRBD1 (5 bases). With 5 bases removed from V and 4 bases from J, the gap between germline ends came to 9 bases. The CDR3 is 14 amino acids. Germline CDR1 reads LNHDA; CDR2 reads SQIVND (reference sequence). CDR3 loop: CASSLGRGANVLTF. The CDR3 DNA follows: TGTGCCAGTAGTTTGGGGCGAGGGGCCAACGTCCTGACTTTC.

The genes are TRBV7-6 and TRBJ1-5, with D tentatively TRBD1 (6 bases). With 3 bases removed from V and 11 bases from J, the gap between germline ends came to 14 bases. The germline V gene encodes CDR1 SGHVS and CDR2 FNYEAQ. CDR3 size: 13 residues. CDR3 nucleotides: TGTGCCAGCAGCTTGACCAGGGGTGAAGCCCAGCATTTT. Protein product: CASSLTRGEAQHF.

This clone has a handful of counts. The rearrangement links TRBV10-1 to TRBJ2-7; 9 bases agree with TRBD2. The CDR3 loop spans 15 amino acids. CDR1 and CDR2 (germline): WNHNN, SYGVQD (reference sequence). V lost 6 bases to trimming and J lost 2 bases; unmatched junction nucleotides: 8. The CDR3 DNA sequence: TGCGCCAGCAGAATGGACGCTAGCGGGACCTACGAGCAGTACGTC. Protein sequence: CASRMDASGTYEQYV.